This is a list of T cell receptor beta chains from one sample in a study of persistence of HIV-infected CD4 T cells. Their recognized antigens are unknown. Profiling relied on immunoSEQ multiplex PCR, and the TCRdb table lists in-frame clones only, not all of them. The repertoire holds more than 35,000 clones, approximately 80% seen once, with 1.5% to 2% in the top ten. The specimen was CD4+ T cells sorted from PBMCs after roughly 18-hour stimulation, collected from a patient who received antiretroviral therapy. These receptors were collected from an adult man with HIV who was CMV-seropositive. Both conserved end residues are part of each CDR3. The order of the fields is J gene, clone size, V gene, CDR3 protein. The size entry is marked missing in some rows and otherwise reads once, few, many or a size class.

TRBJ1-2 | . | TRBV18 | CASSPPYGQGNYGYTF
TRBJ2-3 | . | TRBV2 | CASIRGASTDTQYF
TRBJ1-2 | . | TRBV27 | CASSLAPTGGYGYTF
TRBJ2-7 | . | TRBV6-5 | CASRPTGSSHEQYF
TRBJ1-1 | . | TRBV9 | CASSPRQVNTEAFF
TRBJ1-5 | . | TRBV6-5 | CASTSRTGFRTQHF
TRBJ2-2 | . | TRBV3-1/TRBV3-2 | CASSQDTIRSAGELFF
TRBJ2-6 | . | TRBV4-1 | CASSQVTGPLGANVLTF
TRBJ2-3 | . | TRBV5-1 | CASATRGGTDTQYF
TRBJ1-2 | . | TRBV4-2 | CASSQRGRTGGSNYGYTF
TRBJ1-1 | . | TRBV6-1 | CASSFGDSRNTEAFF
TRBJ1-2 | . | TRBV7-2 | CASSSFGNDRGGGYTF
TRBJ1-3 | . | TRBV2 | CASSGDRLTIYF
TRBJ2-1 | . | TRBV6-2/TRBV6-3 | CASSGTGGEQFF
TRBJ1-5 | . | TRBV19 | CASSIPTTGVQPQHF
TRBJ1-1 | . | TRBV7-9 | CASSPGAGVETEAFF
TRBJ2-2 | . | TRBV5-1 | CASRDSSLGELFF
TRBJ1-1 | . | TRBV6-5 | CASIFKGGTEAFF
TRBJ1-2 | few | TRBV4-1 | CASSQATGRNYGYTF
TRBJ2-3 | . | TRBV18 | CASTPSGGLADTQYF
TRBJ2-3 | . | TRBV5-4 | CASSLNIEGDTQYF
TRBJ2-2 | . | TRBV24-1 | CATSDTRTGPNTGELFF
TRBJ1-4 | . | TRBV2 | CASSNRDLPEKLFF
TRBJ1-1 | . | TRBV2 | CASLGQGDTEAFF
TRBJ1-3 | . | TRBV6-1 | CASSEAGPTGNTIYF
TRBJ2-7 | . | TRBV5-1 | CASSLGDRYEQYF